This TCR beta chain was recorded in a study of T cells after yellow fever vaccination. Synthesis of TCR cDNA relied on 5'RACE template switching, which attached a universal primer site and UMIs. TCRdb recomputed calls from the 5' RACE reads with MiXCR, one row per CDR3 protein. The table records 30,000 to 40,000 distinct CDR3 sequences, 6.5% to 8.5% of them present only once. CDR3 length: 13 amino acids. V lost 0 bases to trimming and J lost 10 bases; unmatched junction nucleotides: 5. Germline loops: CDR1 DFQATT, CDR2 SNEGSKA (reference sequence). Study results and limitations: Repertoires obtained by FACS sorting could include abundant clonotypes that entered as contaminants from the bulk population. Post-booster samples contained most primary-vaccination clones (approximately 95% CD4, about 85% CD8).

This clonotype was detected ten times or more. The J gene is TRBJ1-1, the V gene TRBV20-1; 10 bases agree with TRBD1. This receptor was taken from a man aged 18 to 29 who received the YFV17D yellow fever vaccine. Source: PBMCs, either bulk or a sorted T-cell subset (CD4+, CD8+, memory, or dextramer-sorted; not recorded which), taken on the day of the first yellow fever vaccination. CDR3 DNA sequence: TGCAGTGCTAGAGAGACGACAGGGGGCGGAGCTTTCTTT. As protein: CSARETTGGGAFF.